This T cell receptor (beta chain) was identified during a study of T-cell memory formation after mild COVID-19. The germline V and J ends were trimmed by 3 bases and 4 bases, with 9 bases remaining between them. The CDR3 runs 14 residues. Germline V gene sequence: CDR1 MNHEY, CDR2 SVGEGT. TCRdb recomputed calls from the 5' RACE reads with MiXCR, one row per CDR3 protein. The data show 560,000 or so distinct CDR3 sequences, 15% to 20% seen once. The chain couples TRBV6-2 or TRBV6-3 to TRBJ2-2; D is undetermined. Sample: PBMCs or a T cell subset sorted from them (not recorded which). The receptor comes from an adult woman who had mild COVID-19 (a few samples of this study predate the infection). Cell type and time point are not known. This chain's CDR3 is CASSYNIGTGELFF. DNA for the CDR3: TGTGCCAGCAGTTATAATATCGGCACCGGGGAGCTGTTTTTT.